This TCR beta chain was recovered during a study of CD8 T cells in Susac syndrome. The germline CDR1 and CDR2 sequences are SQVTM and ANQGSEA. The V and J ends lost 5 bases and 3 bases respectively, with 10 bases between them. The length of the CDR3 is 13 residues. The authors reverse transcribed 0.5 to 1 ug RNA with random hexamers. Each CDR3 protein is one row after TCRdb ran MiXCR on the immunoSEQ multiplex PCR reads. Of approximately 120,000 distinct CDR3 sequences in the sample, more than 75% were seen once. This clonotype originated in a human donor with multiple sclerosis. The chain joins TRBV29-1 to TRBJ2-2, with D hard to call. The sequencing sample was made of CD8+ T cells from PBMCs. CDR3 sequence: CSVPFGDTGELFF. CDR3 in DNA: TGCAGCGTTCCTTTCGGCGACACCGGGGAGCTGTTTTTT.